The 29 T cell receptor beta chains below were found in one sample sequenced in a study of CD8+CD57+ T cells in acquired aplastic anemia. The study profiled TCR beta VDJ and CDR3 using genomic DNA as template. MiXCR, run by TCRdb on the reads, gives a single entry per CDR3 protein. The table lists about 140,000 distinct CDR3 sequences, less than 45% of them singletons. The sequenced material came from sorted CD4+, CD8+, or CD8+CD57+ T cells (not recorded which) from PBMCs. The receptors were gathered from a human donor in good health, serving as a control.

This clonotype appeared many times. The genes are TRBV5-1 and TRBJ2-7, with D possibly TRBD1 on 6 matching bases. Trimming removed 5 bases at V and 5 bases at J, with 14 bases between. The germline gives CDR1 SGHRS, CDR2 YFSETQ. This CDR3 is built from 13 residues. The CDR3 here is CASSKQGENEQYF. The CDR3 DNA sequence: TGCGCCAGCAGTAAACAGGGAGAGAACGAGCAGTACTTC.

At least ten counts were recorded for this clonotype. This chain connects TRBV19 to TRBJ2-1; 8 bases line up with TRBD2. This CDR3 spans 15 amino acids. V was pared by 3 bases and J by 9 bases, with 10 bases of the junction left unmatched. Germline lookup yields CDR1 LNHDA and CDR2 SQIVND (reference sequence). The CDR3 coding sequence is TGTGCCAGTAGTATGTCGAGCGGGAGAATGAGTGAGCAGTTCTTC. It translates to CASSMSSGRMSEQFF.

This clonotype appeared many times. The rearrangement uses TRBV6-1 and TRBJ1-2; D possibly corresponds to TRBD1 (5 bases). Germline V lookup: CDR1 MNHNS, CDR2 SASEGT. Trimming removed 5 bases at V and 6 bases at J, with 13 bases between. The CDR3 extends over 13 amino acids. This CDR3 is CASSPQGTHGYTF. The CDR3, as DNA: TGTGCCAGCAGTCCCCAGGGTACTCATGGCTACACCTTC.

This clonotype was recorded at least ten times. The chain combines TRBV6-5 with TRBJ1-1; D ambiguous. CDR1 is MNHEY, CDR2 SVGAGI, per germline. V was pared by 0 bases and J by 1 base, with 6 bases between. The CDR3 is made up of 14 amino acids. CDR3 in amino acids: CASSYSYGNTEAFF. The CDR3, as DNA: TGTGCCAGCAGTTACTCGTATGGGAACACTGAAGCTTTCTTT.

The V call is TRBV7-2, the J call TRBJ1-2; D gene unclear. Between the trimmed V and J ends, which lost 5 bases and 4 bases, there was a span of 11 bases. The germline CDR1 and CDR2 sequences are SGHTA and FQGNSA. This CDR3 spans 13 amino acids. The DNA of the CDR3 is TGTGCCAGCAGCCCCCGACTAGCCTATGGCTACACCTTC. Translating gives CASSPRLAYGYTF.

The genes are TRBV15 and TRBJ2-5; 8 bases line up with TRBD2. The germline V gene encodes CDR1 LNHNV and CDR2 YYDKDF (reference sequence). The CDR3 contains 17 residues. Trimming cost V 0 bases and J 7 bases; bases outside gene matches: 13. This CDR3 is CATSRDEAGGPQGTQYF. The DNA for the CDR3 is TGTGCCACCAGCAGAGATGAGGCGGGAGGACCCCAGGGGACCCAGTACTTC. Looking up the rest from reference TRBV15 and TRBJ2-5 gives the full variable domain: DAMVIQNPRYQVTQFGKPVTLSCSQTLNHNVMYWYQQKSSQAPKLLFHYYDKDFNNEADTPDNFQSRRPNTSFCFLDIRSPGLGDTAMYLCATSRDEAGGPQGTQYFGPGTRLLVL.

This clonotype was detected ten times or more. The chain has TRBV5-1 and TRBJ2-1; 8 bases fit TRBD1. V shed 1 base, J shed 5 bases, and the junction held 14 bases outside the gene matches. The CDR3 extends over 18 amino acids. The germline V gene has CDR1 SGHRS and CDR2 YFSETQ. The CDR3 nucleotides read TGCGCCAGCAGCTTGAGGACAGGGTTTCTCCTCCCCCACAATGAGCAGTTCTTC. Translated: CASSLRTGFLLPHNEQFF. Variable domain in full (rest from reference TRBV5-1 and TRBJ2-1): KAGVTQTPRYLIKTRGQQVTLSCSPISGHRSVSWYQQTPGQGLQFLFEYFSETQRNKGNFPGRFSGRQFSNSRSEMNVSTLELGDSALYLCASSLRTGFLLPHNEQFFGPGTRLTVL.

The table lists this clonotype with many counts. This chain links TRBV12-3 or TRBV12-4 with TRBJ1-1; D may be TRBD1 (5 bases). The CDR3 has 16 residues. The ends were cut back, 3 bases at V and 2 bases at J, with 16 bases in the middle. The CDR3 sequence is CASSFLPGQDNTEAFF. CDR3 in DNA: TGTGCCAGCAGTTTTCTTCCGGGGCAGGACAACACTGAAGCTTTCTTT.

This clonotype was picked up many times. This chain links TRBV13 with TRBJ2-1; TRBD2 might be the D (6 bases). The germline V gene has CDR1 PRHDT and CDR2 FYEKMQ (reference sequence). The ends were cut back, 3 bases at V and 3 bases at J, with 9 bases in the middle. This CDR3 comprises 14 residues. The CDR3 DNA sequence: TGTGCCAGCAGCTTTAGCGGACTCTACAATGAGCAGTTCTTC. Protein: CASSFSGLYNEQFF.

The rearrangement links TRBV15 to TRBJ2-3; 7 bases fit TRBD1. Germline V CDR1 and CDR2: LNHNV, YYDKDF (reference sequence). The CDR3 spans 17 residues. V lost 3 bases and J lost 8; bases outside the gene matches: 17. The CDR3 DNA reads TGTGCCACCAGCAGCTTGGTCGTGACTAACCACAGGGGTACGCAGTATTTT. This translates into CATSSLVVTNHRGTQYF.

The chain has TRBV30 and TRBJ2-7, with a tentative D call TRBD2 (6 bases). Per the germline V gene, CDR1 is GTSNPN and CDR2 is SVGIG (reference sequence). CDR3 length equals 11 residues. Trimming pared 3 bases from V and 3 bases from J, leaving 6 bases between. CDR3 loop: CAWREGYEQYF. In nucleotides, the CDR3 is TGTGCCTGGAGGGAGGGCTACGAGCAGTACTTC. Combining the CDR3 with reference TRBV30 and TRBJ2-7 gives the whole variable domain SQTIHQWPATLVQPVGSPLSLECTVEGTSNPNLYWYRQAAGRGLQLLFYSVGIGQISSEVPQNLSASRPQDRQFILSSKKLLLSDSGFYLCAWREGYEQYFGPGTRLTVT.

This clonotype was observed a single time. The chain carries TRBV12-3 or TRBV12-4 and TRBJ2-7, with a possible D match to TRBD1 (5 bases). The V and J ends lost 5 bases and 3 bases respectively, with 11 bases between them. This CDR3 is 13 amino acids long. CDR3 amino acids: CASSQQGYYEQYF. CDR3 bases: TGTGCCAGCAGTCAGCAGGGATACTACGAGCAGTACTTC.

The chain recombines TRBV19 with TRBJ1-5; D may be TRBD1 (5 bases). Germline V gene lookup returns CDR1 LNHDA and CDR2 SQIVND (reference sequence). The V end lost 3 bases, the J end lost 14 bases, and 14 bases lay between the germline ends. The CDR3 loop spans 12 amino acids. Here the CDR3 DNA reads TGTGCCAGTAGTATTCAGGGTAGCCACGAGCATTTT. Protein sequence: CASSIQGSHEHF.

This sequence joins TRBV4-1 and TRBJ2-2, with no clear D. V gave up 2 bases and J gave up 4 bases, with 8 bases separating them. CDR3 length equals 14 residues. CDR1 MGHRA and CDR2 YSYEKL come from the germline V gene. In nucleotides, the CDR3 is TGCGCCAGCAGCCAATCAAGGGTCACCGGGGAGCTGTTTTTT. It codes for CASSQSRVTGELFF.

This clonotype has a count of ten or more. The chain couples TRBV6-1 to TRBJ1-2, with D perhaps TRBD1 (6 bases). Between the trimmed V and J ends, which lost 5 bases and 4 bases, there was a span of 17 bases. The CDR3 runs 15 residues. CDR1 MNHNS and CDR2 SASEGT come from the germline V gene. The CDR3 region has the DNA TGTGCCAGCAGTCCCTTAGGGGACATACTCTATGGCTACACCTTC. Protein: CASSPLGDILYGYTF.

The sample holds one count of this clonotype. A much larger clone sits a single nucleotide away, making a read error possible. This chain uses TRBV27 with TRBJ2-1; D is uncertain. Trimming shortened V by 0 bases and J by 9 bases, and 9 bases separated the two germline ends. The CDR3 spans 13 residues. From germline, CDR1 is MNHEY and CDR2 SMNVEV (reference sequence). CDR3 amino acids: CASSLSLRSEQFF. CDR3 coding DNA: TGTGCCAGCAGTTTATCGTTACGAAGTGAGCAGTTCTTC.

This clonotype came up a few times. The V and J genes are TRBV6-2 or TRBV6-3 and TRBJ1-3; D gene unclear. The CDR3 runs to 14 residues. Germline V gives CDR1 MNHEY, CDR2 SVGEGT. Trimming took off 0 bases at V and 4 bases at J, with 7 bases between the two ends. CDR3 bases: TGTGCCAGCAGTTACTCCGGCCAGGGAAACACCATATATTTT. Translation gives CASSYSGQGNTIYF.

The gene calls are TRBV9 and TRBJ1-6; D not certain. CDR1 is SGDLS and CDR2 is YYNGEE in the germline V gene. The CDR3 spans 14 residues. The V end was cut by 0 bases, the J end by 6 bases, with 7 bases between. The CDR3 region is CASSVVQTNSPLHF. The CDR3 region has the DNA TGTGCCAGCAGCGTAGTACAGACTAATTCACCCCTCCACTTT. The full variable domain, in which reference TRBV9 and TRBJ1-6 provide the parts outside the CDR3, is DSGVTQTPKHLITATGQRVTLRCSPRSGDLSVYWYQQSLDQGLQFLIQYYNGEERAKGNILERFSAQQFPDLHSELNLSSLELGDSALYFCASSVVQTNSPLHFGNGTRLTVT.

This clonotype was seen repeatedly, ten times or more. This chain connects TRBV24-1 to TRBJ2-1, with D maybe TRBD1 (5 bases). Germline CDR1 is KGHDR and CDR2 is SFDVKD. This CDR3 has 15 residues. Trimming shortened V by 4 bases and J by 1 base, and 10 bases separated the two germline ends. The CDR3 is CATSDLHRSYNEQFF. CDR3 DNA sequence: TGTGCCACCAGTGACCTGCACAGGTCCTACAATGAGCAGTTCTTC.

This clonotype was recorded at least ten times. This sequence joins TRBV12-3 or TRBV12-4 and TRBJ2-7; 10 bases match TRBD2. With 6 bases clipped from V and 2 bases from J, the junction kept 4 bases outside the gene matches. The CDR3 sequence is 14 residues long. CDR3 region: CASSPGLATYEQYF. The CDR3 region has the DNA TGTGCCAGCAGCCCGGGACTAGCGACCTACGAGCAGTACTTC.

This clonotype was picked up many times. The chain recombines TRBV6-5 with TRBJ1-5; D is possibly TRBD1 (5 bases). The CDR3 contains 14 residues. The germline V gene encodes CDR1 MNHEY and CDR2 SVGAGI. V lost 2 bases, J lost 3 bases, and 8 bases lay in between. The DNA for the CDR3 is TGTGCCAGCAGTTACCAGGGACTCAATCAGCCCCAGCATTTT. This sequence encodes CASSYQGLNQPQHF.

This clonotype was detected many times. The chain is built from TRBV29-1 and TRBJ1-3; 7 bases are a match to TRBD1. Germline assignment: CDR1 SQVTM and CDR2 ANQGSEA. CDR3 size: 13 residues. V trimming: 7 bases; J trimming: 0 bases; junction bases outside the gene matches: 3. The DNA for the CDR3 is TGCAGCGCACAGGGGATCTCTGGAAACACCATATATTTT. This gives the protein CSAQGISGNTIYF.

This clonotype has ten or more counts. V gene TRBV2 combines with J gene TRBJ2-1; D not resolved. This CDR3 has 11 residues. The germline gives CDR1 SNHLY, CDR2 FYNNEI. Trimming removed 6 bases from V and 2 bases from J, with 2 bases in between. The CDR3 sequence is CASRTYNEQFF. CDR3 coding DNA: TGTGCCAGCAGAACCTACAATGAGCAGTTCTTC.

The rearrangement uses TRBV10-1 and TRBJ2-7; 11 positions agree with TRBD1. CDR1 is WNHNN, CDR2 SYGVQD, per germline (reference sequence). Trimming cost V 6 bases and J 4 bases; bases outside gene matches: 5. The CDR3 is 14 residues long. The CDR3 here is CASRGQGDFYEQYF. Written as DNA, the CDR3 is TGCGCCAGCAGGGGACAGGGGGACTTTTACGAGCAGTACTTC.

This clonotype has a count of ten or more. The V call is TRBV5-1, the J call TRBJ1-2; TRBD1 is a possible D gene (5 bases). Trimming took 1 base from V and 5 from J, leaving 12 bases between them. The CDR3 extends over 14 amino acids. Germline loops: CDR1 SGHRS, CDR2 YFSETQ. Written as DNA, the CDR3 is TGCGCCAGCAGCTTGCGTCCGGGGGAATATGGCTACACCTTC. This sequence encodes CASSLRPGEYGYTF.

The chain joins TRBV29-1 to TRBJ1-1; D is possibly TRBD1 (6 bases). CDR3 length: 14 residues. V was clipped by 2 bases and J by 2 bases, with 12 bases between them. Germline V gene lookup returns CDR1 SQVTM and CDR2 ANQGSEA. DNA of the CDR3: TGCAGCGTTGAACTGGCCAGGGGCAACACTGAAGCTTTCTTT. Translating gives CSVELARGNTEAFF.

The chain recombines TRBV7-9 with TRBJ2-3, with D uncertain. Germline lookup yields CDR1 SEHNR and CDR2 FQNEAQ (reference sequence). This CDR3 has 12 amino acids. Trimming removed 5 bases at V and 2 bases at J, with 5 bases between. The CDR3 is CASSRSTDTQYF. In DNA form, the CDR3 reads TGTGCCAGCAGCCGCTCCACAGATACGCAGTATTTT.

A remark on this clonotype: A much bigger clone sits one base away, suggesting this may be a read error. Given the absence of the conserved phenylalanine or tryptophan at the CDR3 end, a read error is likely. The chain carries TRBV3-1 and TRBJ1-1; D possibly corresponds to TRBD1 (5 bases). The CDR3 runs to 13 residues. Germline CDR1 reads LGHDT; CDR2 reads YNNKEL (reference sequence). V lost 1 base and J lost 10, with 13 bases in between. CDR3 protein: CASSQAGRQGAFS. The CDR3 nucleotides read TGTGCCAGCAGCCAAGCGGGAAGGCAGGGAGCTTTCTCT.

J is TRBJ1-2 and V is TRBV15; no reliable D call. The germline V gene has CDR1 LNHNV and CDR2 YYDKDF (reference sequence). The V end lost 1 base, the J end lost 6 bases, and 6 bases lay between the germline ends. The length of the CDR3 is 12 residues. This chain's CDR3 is CATSRGPDGYTF. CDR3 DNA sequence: TGTGCCACCAGCAGAGGCCCCGATGGCTACACCTTC.